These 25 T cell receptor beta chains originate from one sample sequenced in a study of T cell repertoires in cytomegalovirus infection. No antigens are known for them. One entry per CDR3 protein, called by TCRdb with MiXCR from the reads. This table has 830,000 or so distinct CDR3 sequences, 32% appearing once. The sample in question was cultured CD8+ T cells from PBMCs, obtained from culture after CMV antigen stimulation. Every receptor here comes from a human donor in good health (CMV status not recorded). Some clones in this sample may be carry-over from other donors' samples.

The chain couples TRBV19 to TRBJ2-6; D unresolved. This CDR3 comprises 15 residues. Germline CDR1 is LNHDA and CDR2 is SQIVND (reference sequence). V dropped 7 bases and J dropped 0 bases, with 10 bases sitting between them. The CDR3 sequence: CASKNSVSGANVLTF. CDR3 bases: TGTGCCAGTAAGAACAGCGTCTCTGGGGCCAACGTCCTGACTTTC.

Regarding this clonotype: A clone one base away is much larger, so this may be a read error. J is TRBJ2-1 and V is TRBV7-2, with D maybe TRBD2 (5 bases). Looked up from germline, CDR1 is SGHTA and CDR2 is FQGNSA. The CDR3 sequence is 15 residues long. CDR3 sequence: CVSSLGPSGYNEQFF. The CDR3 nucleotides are TGTGTCAGCAGCCTAGGACCCTCGGGATACAATGAGCAGTTCTTC.

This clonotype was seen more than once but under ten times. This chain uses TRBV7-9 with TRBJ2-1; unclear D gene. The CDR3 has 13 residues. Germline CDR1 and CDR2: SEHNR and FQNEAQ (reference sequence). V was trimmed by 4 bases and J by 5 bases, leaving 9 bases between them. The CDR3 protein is CASSSGVNNEQFF. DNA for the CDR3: TGTGCCAGCAGCTCGGGCGTAAACAATGAGCAGTTCTTC.

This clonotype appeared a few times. CDR3 residues: CASSTDRVIIRGEQYF. CDR3 DNA sequence: TGTGCCAGCAGCACCGACAGGGTAATCATACGGGGCGAGCAGTACTTC. This chain joins TRBV7-2 and TRBJ2-7, with 7 positions matching TRBD1. The CDR3 sequence is 16 residues long. The germline V gene encodes CDR1 SGHTA and CDR2 FQGNSA. After removal of 5 bases from V and 6 bases from J, the junction contained 16 bases not matched to a gene.

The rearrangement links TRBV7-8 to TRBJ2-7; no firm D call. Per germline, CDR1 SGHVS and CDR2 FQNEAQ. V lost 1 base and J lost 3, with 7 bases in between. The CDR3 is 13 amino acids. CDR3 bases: TGTGCCAGCAGCTTAGTCAGAATCTACGAGCAGTACTTC. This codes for CASSLVRIYEQYF.

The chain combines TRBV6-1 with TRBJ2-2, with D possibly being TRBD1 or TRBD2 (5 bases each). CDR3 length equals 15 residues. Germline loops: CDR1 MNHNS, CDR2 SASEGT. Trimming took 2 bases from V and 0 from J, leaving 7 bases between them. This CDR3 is CASSERGPNTGELFF. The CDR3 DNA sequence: TGTGCCAGCAGTGAAAGGGGACCGAACACCGGGGAGCTGTTTTTT.

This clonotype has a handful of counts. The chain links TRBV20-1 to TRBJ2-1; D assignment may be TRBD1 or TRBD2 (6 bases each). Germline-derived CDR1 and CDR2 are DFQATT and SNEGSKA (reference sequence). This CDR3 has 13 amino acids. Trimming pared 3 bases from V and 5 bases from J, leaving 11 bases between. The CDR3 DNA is TGCAGTGCTAGCGGGGGCCCAAACAATGAGCAGTTCTTC. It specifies CSASGGPNNEQFF.

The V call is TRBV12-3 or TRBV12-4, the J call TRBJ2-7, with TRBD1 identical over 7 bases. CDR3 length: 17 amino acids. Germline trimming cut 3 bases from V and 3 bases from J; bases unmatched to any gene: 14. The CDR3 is CASSLGRQGRPHYEQYF. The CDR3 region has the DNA TGTGCCAGCAGTTTGGGTCGACAGGGTCGACCGCACTACGAGCAGTACTTC.

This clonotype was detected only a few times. The CDR3 DNA reads as TGTGCCAGCAGGGGGCCGGGGGGGATCACTGAAGCTTTCTTT. Translated, it gives CASRGPGGITEAFF. The genes are TRBV27 and TRBJ1-1; a weak D match, TRBD1 (5 bases). V was pared by 6 bases and J by 4 bases, with 15 bases between. CDR3 length: 14 amino acids. The V gene's germline CDR1 is MNHEY and CDR2 SMNVEV (reference sequence).

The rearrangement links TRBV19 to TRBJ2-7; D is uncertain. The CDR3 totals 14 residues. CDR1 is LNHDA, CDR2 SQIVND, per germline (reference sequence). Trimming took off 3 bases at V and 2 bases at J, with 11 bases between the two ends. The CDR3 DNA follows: TGTGCCAGTAGTATGGCGGCGCCAACCTACGAGCAGTACTTC. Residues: CASSMAAPTYEQYF.

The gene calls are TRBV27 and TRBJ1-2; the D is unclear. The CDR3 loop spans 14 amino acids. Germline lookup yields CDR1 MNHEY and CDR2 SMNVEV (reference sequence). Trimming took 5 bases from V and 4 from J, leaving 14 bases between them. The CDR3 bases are TGTGCCAGCAGTCCGACCCAAGGCGGCTATGGCTACACCTTC. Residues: CASSPTQGGYGYTF.

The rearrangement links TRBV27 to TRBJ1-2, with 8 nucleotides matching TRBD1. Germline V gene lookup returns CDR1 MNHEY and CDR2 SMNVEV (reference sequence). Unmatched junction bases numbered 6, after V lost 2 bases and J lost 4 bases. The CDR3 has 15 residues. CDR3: CASSLDGQGPYGYTF. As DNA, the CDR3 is TGTGCCAGCAGTTTAGATGGACAGGGTCCCTATGGCTACACCTTC.

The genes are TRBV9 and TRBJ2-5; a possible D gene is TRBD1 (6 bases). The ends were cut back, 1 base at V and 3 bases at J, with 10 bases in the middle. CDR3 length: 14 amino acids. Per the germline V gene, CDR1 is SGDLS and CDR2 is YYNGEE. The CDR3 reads CASSVQGREETQYF. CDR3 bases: TGTGCCAGCAGCGTACAGGGGCGGGAAGAGACCCAGTACTTC.

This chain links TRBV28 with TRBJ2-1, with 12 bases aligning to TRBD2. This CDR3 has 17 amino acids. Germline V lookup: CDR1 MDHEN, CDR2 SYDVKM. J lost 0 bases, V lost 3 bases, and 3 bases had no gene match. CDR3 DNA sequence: TGTGCCAGCAGTTTCGGGACTAGCGGGTTCTCCTACAATGAGCAGTTCTTC. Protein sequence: CASSFGTSGFSYNEQFF. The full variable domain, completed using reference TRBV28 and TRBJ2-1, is DVKVTQSSRYLVKRTGEKVFLECVQDMDHENMFWYRQDPGLGLRLIYFSYDVKMKEKGDIPEGYSVSREKKERFSLILESASTNQTSMYLCASSFGTSGFSYNEQFFGPGTRLTVL.

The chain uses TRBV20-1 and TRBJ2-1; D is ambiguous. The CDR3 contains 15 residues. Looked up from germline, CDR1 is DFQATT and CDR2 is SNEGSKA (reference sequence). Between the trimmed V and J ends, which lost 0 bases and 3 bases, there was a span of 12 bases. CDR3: CSARDMARDYNEQFF. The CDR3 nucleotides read TGCAGTGCTAGAGATATGGCTCGAGACTACAATGAGCAGTTCTTC.

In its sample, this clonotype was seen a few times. The CDR3 here is CASSWTGENTGELFF. As DNA, the CDR3 is TGTGCCAGCAGCTGGACAGGGGAGAACACCGGGGAGCTGTTTTTT. The rearrangement joins TRBV7-9 to TRBJ2-2; 9 positions agree with TRBD1. The germline CDR1 and CDR2 sequences are SEHNR and FQNEAQ (reference sequence). Trimming removed 4 bases from V and 1 base from J; junction bases left unmatched: 1. This CDR3 has 15 amino acids.

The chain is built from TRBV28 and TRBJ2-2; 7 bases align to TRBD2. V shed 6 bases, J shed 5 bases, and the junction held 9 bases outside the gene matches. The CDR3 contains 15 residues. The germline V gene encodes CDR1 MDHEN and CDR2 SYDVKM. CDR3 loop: CASRGVVGGTGELFF. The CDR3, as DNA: TGTGCCAGCAGGGGCGTCGTGGGGGGGACCGGGGAGCTGTTTTTT.

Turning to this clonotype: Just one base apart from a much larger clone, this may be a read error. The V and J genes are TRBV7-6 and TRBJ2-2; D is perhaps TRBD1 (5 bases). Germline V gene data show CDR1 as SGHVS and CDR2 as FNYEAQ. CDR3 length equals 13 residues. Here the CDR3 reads CVSRTRVTGELFF. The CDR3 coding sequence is TGTGTCAGCAGAACCAGGGTCACCGGGGAGCTGTTTTTT.

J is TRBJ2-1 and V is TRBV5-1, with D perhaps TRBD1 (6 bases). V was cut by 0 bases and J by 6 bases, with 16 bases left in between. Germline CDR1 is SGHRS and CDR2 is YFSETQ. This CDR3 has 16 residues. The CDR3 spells CASSLDSGAITNEQFF. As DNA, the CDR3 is TGCGCCAGCAGCTTGGATTCAGGGGCAATCACCAATGAGCAGTTCTTC.

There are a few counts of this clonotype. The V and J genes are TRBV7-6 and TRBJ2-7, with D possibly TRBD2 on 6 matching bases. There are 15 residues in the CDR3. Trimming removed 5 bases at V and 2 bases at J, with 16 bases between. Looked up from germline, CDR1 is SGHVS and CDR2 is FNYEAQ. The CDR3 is CASSPRGLLTYEQYF. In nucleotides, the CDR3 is TGTGCCAGCAGCCCAAGGGGACTTTTAACCTACGAGCAGTACTTC.

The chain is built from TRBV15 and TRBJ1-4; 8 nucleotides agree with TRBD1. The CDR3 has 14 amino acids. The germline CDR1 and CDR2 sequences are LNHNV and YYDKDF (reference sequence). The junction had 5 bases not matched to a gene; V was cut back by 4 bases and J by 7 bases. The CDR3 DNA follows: TGTGCCACCAGCACCGACAGGGGAGTTGAAAAACTGTTTTTT. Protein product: CATSTDRGVEKLFF.

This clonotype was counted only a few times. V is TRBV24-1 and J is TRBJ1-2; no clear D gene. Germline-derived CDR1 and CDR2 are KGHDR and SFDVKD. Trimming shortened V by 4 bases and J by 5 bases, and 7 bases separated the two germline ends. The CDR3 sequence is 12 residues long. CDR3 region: CATSDPTYGYTF. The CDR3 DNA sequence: TGTGCCACCAGTGACCCTACATATGGCTACACCTTC.

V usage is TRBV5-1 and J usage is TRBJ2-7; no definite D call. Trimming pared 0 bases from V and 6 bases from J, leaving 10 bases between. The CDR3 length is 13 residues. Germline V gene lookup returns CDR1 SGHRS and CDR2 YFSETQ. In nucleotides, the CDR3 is TGCGCCAGCAGCTTGGCCTCGGGCGGCGAGCAGTACGTC. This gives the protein CASSLASGGEQYV.

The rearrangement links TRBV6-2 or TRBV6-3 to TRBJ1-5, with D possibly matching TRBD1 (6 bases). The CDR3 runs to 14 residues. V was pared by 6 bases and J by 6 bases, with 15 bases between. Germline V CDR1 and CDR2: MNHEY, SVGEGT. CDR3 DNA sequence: TGTGCCAGCAGGGATAGGGGAGGGGGTCAGCCCCAGCATTTT. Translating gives CASRDRGGGQPQHF.

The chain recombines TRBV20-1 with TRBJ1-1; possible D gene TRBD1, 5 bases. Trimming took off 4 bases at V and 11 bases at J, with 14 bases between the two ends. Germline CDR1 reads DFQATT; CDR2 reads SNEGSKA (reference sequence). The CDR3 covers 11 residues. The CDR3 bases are TGCAGTGCTATTATGGGGGACCGCGCTTTCTTT. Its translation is CSAIMGDRAFF.